A selection of T cell receptor beta chains follows, all from one sample in a study of T cells in localized non-small cell lung cancer. Assay: immunoSEQ multiplex PCR; the TCRdb copy retains only in-frame clones and omits some. The sample shows around 130,000 clones, around 90% of them seen only once. The input for sequencing was peripheral blood, taken before any cancer treatment. The receptor set was obtained from a female donor of 60 years or more with stage I lung adenocarcinoma. The CDR3 runs from the conserved cysteine through the conserved F or W. Fields, in order: V gene, J gene, CDR3 protein.

>TRBV9|TRBJ1-1
CASSVAPGQGTEAFF
>TRBV29-1|TRBJ2-2
CSVEDSSGRAAGELFF
>TRBV28|TRBJ2-6
CASRWGSGANVLTF
>TRBV7-3|TRBJ1-1
CASSLGHANTEAFF
>TRBV15|TRBJ2-3
CATSRDLGDTQYF
>TRBV5-1|TRBJ2-7
CASSSLTTPGQGGLNF
>TRBV5-1|TRBJ1-6
CASSLAPPGQGVSSPLHF
>TRBV7-3|TRBJ2-1
CASSLNPMSSYNEQFF
>TRBV6-5|TRBJ1-1
CASSPPTGGNTEAFF
>TRBV5-6|TRBJ1-4
CASSLPGGPENEKLFF
>TRBV30|TRBJ1-4
CAWSTTRTGPNSRLFF
>TRBV11-2|TRBJ2-5
CASSKTLDSGGTQYF
>TRBV18|TRBJ2-7
CASSRDRTAYEQYF
>TRBV4-1|TRBJ1-5
CASSQAPGLLLPGMQPQHF
>TRBV5-1|TRBJ2-2
CASSLASSAGELFF
>TRBV13|TRBJ1-2
CASIQTGGRHYGYTF
>TRBV6-5|TRBJ2-2
CASRLDRVGAGELFF
>TRBV29-1|TRBJ2-3
CSVPVGALSTDTQYF
>TRBV19|TRBJ1-1
CASSRISLDAEAFF
>TRBV7-6|TRBJ1-3
CASSQGGGSGNTIYF
>TRBV12-2|TRBJ1-2
CASRLPGEATFYGYTF
>TRBV14|TRBJ1-3
CASSQDPGRGNTIYF